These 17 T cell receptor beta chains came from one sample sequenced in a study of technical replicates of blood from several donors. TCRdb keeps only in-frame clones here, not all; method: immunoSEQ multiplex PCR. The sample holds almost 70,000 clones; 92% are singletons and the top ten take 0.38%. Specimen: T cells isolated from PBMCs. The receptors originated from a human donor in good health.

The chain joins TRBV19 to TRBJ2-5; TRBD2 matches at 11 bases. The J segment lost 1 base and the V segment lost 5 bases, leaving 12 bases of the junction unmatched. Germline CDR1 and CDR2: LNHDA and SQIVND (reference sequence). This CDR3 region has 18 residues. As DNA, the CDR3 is TGTGCCAGTAGTGCCCCCGGGACTAGCGGTACTTTCCAAGAGACCCAGTACTTC. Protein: CASSAPGTSGTFQETQYF.

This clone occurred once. The CDR3: CASSVDLAGGNIQYF. The CDR3 nucleotides are TGTGCCAGCAGCGTGGATTTAGCGGGTGGAAACATTCAGTACTTC. The chain combines TRBV9 with TRBJ2-4; TRBD2 matches at 7 bases. Germline V CDR1 and CDR2: SGDLS, YYNGEE. V gave up 2 bases and J gave up 6 bases; unmatched junction bases: 8. This CDR3 region has 15 residues.

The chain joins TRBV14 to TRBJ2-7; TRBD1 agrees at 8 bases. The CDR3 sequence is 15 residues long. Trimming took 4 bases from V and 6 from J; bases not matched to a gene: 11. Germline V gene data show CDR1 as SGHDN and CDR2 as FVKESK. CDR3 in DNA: TGTGCCAGCAGCCCCACGGACAGGGCACCCGTCGAGCAGTACTTC. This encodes CASSPTDRAPVEQYF.

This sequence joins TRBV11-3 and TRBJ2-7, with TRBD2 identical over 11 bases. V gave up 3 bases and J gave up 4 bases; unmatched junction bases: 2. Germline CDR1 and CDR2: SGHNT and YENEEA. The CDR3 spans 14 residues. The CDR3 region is CASSFSGREYEQYF. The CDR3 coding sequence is TGTGCCAGCAGCTTTAGCGGGAGGGAATACGAGCAGTACTTC.

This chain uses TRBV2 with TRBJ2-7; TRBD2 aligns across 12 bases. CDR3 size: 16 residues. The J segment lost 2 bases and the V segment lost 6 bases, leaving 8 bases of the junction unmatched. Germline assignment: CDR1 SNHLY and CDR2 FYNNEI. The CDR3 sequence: CASRSLAGGVTYEQYF. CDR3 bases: TGTGCCAGCAGGTCACTAGCGGGAGGTGTGACCTACGAGCAGTACTTC.

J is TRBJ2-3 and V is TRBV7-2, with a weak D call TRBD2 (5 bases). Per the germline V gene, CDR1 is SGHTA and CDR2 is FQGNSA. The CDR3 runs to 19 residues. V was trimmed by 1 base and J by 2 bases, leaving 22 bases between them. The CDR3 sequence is CASSLESGSSSGPTDTQYF. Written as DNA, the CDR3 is TGTGCCAGCAGCTTAGAATCGGGGTCTAGCTCTGGCCCCACAGATACGCAGTATTTT.

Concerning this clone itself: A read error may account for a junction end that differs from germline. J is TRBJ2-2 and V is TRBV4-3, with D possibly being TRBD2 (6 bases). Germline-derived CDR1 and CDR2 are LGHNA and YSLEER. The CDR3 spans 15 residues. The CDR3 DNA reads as TGCGCCAGCAGCCAAGGCCGGGAGAACCCCGGGGAGCTGTTTTTT. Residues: CASSQGRENPGELFF.

The CDR3 nucleotides are TGTGCCAGCAGTTTAACAGGGAGCATTCAGTACTTC. Protein: CASSLTGSIQYF. The J gene is TRBJ2-4, the V gene TRBV28, with D perhaps matching TRBD1 (6 bases). The V and J ends lost 2 bases and 9 bases respectively, with 8 bases between them. The CDR3 is 12 amino acids. Germline-derived CDR1 and CDR2 are MDHEN and SYDVKM. Supplemented by reference TRBV28 and TRBJ2-4, the full variable domain reads DVKVTQSSRYLVKRTGEKVFLECVQDMDHENMFWYRQDPGLGLRLIYFSYDVKMKEKGDIPEGYSVSREKKERFSLILESASTNQTSMYLCASSLTGSIQYFGAGTRLSVL.

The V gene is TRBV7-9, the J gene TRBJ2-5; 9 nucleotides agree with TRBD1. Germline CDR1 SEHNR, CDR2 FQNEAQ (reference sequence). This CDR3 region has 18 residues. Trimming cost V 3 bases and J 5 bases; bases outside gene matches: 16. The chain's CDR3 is CASSFPGQGIKDRETQYF. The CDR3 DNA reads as TGTGCCAGCAGCTTTCCGGGACAGGGCATCAAGGATCGGGAGACCCAGTACTTC.

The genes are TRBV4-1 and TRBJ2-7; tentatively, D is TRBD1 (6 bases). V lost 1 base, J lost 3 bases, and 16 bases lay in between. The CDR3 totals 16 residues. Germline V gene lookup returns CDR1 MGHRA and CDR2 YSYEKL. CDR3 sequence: CASSQGAGTNLYEQYF. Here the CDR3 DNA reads TGCGCCAGCAGCCAAGGGGCCGGGACAAATCTCTACGAGCAGTACTTC.

The CDR3 loop is CASSVADGGSYNEQFF. The CDR3 region has the DNA TGTGCCAGCAGCGTAGCGGACGGGGGCTCCTACAATGAGCAGTTCTTC. V usage is TRBV9 and J usage is TRBJ2-1; a possible D gene is TRBD2 (6 bases). This CDR3 comprises 16 residues. V was shortened by 0 bases and J by 0 bases, with 10 bases between the two germline ends. Germline V CDR1 and CDR2: SGDLS, YYNGEE.

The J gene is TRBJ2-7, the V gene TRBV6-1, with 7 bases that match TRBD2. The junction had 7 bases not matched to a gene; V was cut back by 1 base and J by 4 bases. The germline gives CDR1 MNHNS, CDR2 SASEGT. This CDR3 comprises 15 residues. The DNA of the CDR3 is TGTGCCAGCAGTGAAGGGGGCGGGAGAAGATACGAGCAGTACTTC. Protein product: CASSEGGGRRYEQYF.

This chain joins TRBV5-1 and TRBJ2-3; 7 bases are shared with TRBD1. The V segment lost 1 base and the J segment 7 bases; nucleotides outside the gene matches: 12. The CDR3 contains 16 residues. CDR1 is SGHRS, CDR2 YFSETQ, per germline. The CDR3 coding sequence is TGCGCCAGCAGCTTGCGACAGGGTAATTTGGCAAATACGCAGTATTTT. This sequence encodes CASSLRQGNLANTQYF.

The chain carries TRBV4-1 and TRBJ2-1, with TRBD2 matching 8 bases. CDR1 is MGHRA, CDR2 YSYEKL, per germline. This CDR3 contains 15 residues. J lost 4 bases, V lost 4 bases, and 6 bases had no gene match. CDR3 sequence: CASSPLGLEYNEQFF. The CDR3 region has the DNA TGCGCCAGCAGCCCTTTGGGACTAGAGTACAATGAGCAGTTCTTC.

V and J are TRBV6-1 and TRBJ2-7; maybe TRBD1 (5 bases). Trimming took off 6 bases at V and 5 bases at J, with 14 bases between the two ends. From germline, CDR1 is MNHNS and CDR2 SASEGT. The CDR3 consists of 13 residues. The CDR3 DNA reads TGTGCCAGCAGATTCAGGGCCGTCGACGAGCAGTACTTC. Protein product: CASRFRAVDEQYF.

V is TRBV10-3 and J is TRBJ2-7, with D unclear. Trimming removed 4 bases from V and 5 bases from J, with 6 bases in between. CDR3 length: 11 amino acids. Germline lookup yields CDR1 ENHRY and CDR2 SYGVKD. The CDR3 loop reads CAISARDEQYF. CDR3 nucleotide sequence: TGTGCCATCAGTGCCCGGGACGAGCAGTACTTC.

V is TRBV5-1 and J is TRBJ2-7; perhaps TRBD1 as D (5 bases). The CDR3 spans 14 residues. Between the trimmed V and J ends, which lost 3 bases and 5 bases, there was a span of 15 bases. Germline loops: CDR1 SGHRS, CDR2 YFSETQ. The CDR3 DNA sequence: TGCGCCAGCAGCTATATTACAGGTATGGACGAGCAGTACTTC. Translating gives CASSYITGMDEQYF.